The clone carrying this T cell receptor (beta chain) was seen a single time. Sequencing used immunoSEQ multiplex PCR; TCRdb keeps in-frame clones, though not all of them. The sample yields roughly 25,000 clones, 87% seen once. Germline loops: CDR1 GTSNPN, CDR2 SVGIG (reference sequence). This CDR3 comprises 13 residues. V dropped 6 bases and J dropped 5 bases, with 13 bases sitting between them. These data originate in a study of chemoradiotherapy in HPV16-positive cancers. The source of this sequence is a human donor with HPV-associated anogenital cancer. This material consisted of blood, taken from a patient who underwent chemoradiotherapy. The chain has TRBV30 and TRBJ1-4, with a possible D match to TRBD1 (6 bases). The CDR3 region is CACKTGLNEKLFF. The CDR3 nucleotides read TGTGCCTGCAAAACAGGGTTAAATGAAAAACTGTTTTTT.